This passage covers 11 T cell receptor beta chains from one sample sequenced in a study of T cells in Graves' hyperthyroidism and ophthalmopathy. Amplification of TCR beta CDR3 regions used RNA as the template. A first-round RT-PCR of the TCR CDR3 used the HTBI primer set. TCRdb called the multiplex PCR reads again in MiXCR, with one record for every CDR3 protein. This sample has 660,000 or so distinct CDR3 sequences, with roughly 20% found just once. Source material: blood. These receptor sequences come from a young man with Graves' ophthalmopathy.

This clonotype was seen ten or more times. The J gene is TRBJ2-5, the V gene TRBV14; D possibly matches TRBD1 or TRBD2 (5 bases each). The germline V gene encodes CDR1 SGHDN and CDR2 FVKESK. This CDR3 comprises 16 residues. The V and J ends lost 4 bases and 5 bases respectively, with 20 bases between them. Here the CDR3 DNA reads TGTGCCAGCAGCCCGAAAAGACGGGGCTGGGGGGAGACCCAGTACTTC. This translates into CASSPKRRGWGETQYF.

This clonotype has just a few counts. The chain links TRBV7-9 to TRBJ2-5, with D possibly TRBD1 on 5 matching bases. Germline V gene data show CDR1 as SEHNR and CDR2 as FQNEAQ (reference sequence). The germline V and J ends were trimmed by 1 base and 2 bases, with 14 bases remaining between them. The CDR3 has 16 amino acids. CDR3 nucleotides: TGTGCCAGCAGCTTAGTGTCTGGGGCACGTCAAGAGACCCAGTACTTC. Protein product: CASSLVSGARQETQYF.

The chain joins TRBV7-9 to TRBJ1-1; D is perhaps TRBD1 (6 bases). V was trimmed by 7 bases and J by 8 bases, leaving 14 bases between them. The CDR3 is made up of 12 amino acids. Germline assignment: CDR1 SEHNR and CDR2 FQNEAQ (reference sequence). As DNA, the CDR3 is TGTGCCAGCACCTCTCGGGGGGCGGAAGCTTTCTTT. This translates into CASTSRGAEAFF.

The CDR3 sequence is CASIGGASTEAFF. The CDR3, as DNA: TGTGCCAGCATCGGGGGCGCGTCCACTGAAGCTTTCTTT. The chain recombines TRBV6-1 with TRBJ1-1; D is possibly TRBD1 (6 bases). The CDR3 spans 13 residues. Germline CDR1 is MNHNS and CDR2 is SASEGT. With 7 bases removed from V and 4 bases from J, the gap between germline ends came to 13 bases.

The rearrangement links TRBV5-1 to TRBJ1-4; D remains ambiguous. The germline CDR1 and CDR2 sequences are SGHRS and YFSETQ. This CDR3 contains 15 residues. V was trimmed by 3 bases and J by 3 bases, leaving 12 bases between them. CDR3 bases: TGCGCCAGCAGCTACTTGGCAGGTTCTAATGAAAAACTGTTTTTT. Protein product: CASSYLAGSNEKLFF.

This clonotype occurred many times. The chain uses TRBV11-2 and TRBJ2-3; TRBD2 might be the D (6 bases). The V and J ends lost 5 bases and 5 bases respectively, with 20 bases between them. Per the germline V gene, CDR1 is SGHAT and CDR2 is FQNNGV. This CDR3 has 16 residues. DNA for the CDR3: TGTGCCAGCAGCCCCCAGCGGCGGGAAGCAGAAGATACGCAGTATTTT. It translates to CASSPQRREAEDTQYF.

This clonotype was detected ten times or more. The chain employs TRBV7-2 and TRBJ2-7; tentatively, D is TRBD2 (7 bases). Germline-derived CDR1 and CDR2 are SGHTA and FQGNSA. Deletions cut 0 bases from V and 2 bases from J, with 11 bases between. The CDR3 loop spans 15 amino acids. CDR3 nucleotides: TGTGCCAGCAGCTTAGCAGGGCGGGGGCCCTACGAGCAGTACTTC. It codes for CASSLAGRGPYEQYF.

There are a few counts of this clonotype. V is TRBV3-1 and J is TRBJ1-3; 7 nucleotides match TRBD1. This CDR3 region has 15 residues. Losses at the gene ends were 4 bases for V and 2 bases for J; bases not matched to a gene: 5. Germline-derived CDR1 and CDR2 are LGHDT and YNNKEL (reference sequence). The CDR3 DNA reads TGTGCCAGCAGCCCGGGGGACAGCCCTGGAAACACCATATATTTT. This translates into CASSPGDSPGNTIYF.

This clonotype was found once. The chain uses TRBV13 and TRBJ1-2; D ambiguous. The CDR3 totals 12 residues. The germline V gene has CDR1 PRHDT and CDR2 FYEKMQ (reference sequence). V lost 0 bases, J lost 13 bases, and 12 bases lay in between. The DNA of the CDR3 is TGTGCCAGCAGCTTAGGTGGGCCTCCGGTCACCTTC. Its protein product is CASSLGGPPVTF. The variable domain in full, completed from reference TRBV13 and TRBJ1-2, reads AAGVIQSPRHLIKEKRETATLKCYPIPRHDTVYWYQQGPGQDPQFLISFYEKMQSDKGSIPDRFSAQQFSDYHSELNMSSLELGDSALYFCASSLGGPPVTFGSGTRLTVV.

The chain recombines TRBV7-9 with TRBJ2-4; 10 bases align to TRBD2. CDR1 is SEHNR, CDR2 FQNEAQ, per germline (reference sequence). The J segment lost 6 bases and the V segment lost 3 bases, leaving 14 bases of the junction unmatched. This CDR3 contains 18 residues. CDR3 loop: CASSFQAGGLLRGNIQYF. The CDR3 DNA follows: TGTGCCAGCAGCTTCCAAGCGGGAGGGCTTCTAAGAGGAAACATTCAGTACTTC.

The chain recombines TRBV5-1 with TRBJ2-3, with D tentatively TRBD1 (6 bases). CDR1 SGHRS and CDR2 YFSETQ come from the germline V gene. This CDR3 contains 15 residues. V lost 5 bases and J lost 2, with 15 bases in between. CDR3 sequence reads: CASRPAGQSTDTQYF. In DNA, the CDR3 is TGCGCCAGCAGGCCGGCCGGACAGTCCACAGATACGCAGTATTTT.